Sequencing of this TCR beta chain was carried out in a study of early T cells in non-severe SARS-CoV-2 infection. Study-wide results and caveats: VDJdb-based matching was biased toward anti-spike CD8 responses and missed private and CD4 specificities.

Molecules of cDNA were individually given unique molecular identifiers that were attached to them. Each CDR3 protein gets one entry after TCRdb re-called the 5' RACE reads with MiXCR. The data show about 22,000 distinct CDR3 sequences, approximately 4.5% seen once. A note on this clonotype: What it binds is unknown.

The CDR3 contains 14 residues. The germline V and J ends were trimmed by 3 bases and 0 bases, with 9 bases remaining between them. CDR1 and CDR2 from the germline V gene are GTSNPN and SVGIG (reference sequence). The sample comprised whole blood. The sequence derives from an adult who was a healthcare worker with PCR-confirmed SARS-CoV-2 infection or an uninfected control (not recorded which). This sequence joins TRBV30 and TRBJ2-1; no definite D call. The CDR3 loop reads CAWRKLSSYNEQFF. CDR3 nucleotide sequence: TGTGCCTGGAGGAAGCTAAGCTCCTACAATGAGCAGTTCTTC.